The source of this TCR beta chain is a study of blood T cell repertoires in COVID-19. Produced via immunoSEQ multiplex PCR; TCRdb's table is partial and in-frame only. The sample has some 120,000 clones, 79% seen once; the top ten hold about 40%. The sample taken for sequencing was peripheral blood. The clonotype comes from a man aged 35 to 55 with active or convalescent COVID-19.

Here the CDR3 reads CSASGTSGGTDTQYF. The CDR3 DNA reads as TGCAGTGCTAGTGGGACTAGCGGGGGCACAGATACGCAGTATTTT. This chain links TRBV20-1 with TRBJ2-3; 13 nucleotides line up with TRBD2. CDR3 length: 15 residues. J lost 1 base, V lost 3 bases, and 1 base had no gene match. Germline CDR1 reads DFQATT; CDR2 reads SNEGSKA (reference sequence).